Shown below are 25 T cell receptor beta chains from a single sample sequenced in a study of identical twins. A single record per CDR3 protein comes from TCRdb applying MiXCR to the 5' RACE reads. The sample carries 400,000 to 550,000 distinct CDR3 sequences, 14% recorded once. This sample was shared with a second study, whose subject was yellow fever vaccine responses in identical twins.

Source material: CD4+ T cells sorted from blood. These receptors all come from a woman in her late teens or twenties in good health.

This clonotype was detected a few times. The V call is TRBV12-3 or TRBV12-4, the J call TRBJ1-2; D is ambiguous. The CDR3 is 14 residues long. V was shortened by 0 bases and J by 4 bases, with 9 bases between the two germline ends. The CDR3 region is CASSLAPGPYGYTF. Written as DNA, the CDR3 is TGTGCCAGCAGTTTAGCTCCAGGACCCTATGGCTACACCTTC.

This clonotype was counted many times. The rearrangement uses TRBV12-3 or TRBV12-4 and TRBJ1-1; 11 bases match TRBD1. Trimming at V came to 3 bases and at J to 5 bases, leaving 2 bases not matched to a gene. The CDR3 covers 14 residues. DNA for the CDR3: TGTGCCAGCAGTTTGGACAGGGGGCTGACTGAAGCTTTCTTT. Translated, it gives CASSLDRGLTEAFF.

The sample holds one count of this clonotype. V and J are TRBV2 and TRBJ1-2; D may be TRBD1 (5 bases). V dropped 3 bases and J dropped 0 bases, with 11 bases sitting between them. CDR3 length equals 15 residues. The germline V gene has CDR1 SNHLY and CDR2 FYNNEI. CDR3 DNA sequence: TGTGCCAGCAGTGAGGAAATGGGGGCTAACTATGGCTACACCTTC. This encodes CASSEEMGANYGYTF.

The rearrangement links TRBV19 to TRBJ2-1; 8 positions match TRBD1. This CDR3 contains 16 residues. Germline CDR1 is LNHDA and CDR2 is SQIVND (reference sequence). Trimming removed 3 bases from V and 1 base from J; junction bases left unmatched: 5. In DNA form, the CDR3 reads TGTGCCAGTAGTATCCGCAGGGGGCTTTCCTACAATGAGCAGTTCTTC. Amino acids: CASSIRRGLSYNEQFF.

The rearrangement joins TRBV6-2 or TRBV6-3 to TRBJ2-7, with a possible D match to TRBD1 (6 bases). The CDR3 consists of 17 residues. From germline, CDR1 is MNHEY and CDR2 SVGEGT. V dropped 0 bases and J dropped 1 base, with 16 bases sitting between them. CDR3 DNA sequence: TGTGCCAGCAGTTACTCGGCAGGGGTTAGTAGGTCCTACGAGCAGTACTTC. Amino acid sequence: CASSYSAGVSRSYEQYF.

This clonotype was seen more than once but under ten times. The junction shows a germline mismatch at one end, possibly a read error. The rearrangement links TRBV12-3 or TRBV12-4 to TRBJ2-1, with TRBD2 identical over 11 bases. CDR3 length: 14 residues. CDR3 coding DNA: TGTGCCAGCAGTTTAAGTAGCGGGAGGGCCGGTCCCATCTTC. Amino acids: CASSLSSGRAGPIF.

The V and J genes are TRBV29-1 and TRBJ2-3; TRBD1 aligns across 8 bases. This CDR3 is 16 amino acids long. Germline CDR1 reads SQVTM; CDR2 reads ANQGSEA. With 6 bases clipped from V and 3 bases from J, the junction kept 14 bases outside the gene matches. The CDR3 sequence: CSVIMGPGGGTDTQYF. As DNA, the CDR3 is TGCAGCGTAATAATGGGGCCAGGGGGCGGGACAGATACGCAGTATTTT.

The chain links TRBV6-1 to TRBJ1-2; D is ambiguous. This CDR3 has 11 amino acids. V was cut by 5 bases and J by 4 bases, with 5 bases left in between. The V gene's germline CDR1 is MNHNS and CDR2 SASEGT. For the CDR3, the DNA is TGTGCCAGCAGTCTTCTCTATGGCTACACCTTC. This sequence encodes CASSLLYGYTF.

The CDR3 here is CASSLETANTGELFF. In nucleotides, the CDR3 is TGCGCCAGCAGCTTGGAAACGGCGAACACCGGGGAGCTGTTTTTT. The rearrangement uses TRBV5-1 and TRBJ2-2, with unresolved D. Germline values: CDR1 SGHRS, CDR2 YFSETQ. The CDR3 spans 15 residues. The germline V and J ends were trimmed by 0 bases and 0 bases, with 6 bases remaining between them.

The table lists this clonotype with many counts. This chain uses TRBV21-1 with TRBJ2-1; TRBD2, the table's D call, lacks a check against the DNA. TRBV21-1 is labeled a pseudogene. The CDR3 covers 14 residues. The CDR3 is CASSPQGPGGEQFF. The CDR3 DNA sequence: TGTGCCAGCAGCCCTCAAGGCCCGGGAGGTGAGCAGTTCTTC.

The chain recombines TRBV9 with TRBJ2-6; no definite D call. Looked up from germline, CDR1 is SGDLS and CDR2 is YYNGEE. V was pared by 0 bases and J by 5 bases, with 12 bases between. The CDR3 is made up of 16 amino acids. In DNA form, the CDR3 reads TGTGCCAGCAGCGTAGGACCCCCTCTCAGGGCCAACGTCCTGACTTTC. Translated: CASSVGPPLRANVLTF.

This clonotype has a handful of counts. The chain employs TRBV29-1 and TRBJ2-1; TRBD2 agrees at 9 bases. Germline trimming cut 4 bases from V and 4 bases from J; bases unmatched to any gene: 8. The CDR3 totals 15 residues. Germline V lookup: CDR1 SQVTM, CDR2 ANQGSEA. The CDR3 spells CSVVKFSGGYNEQFF. In DNA form, the CDR3 reads TGCAGCGTTGTTAAGTTTAGCGGGGGTTACAATGAGCAGTTCTTC.

The V call is TRBV4-2, the J call TRBJ2-1; D is unclear. Trimming removed 4 bases from V and 4 bases from J, with 8 bases in between. This CDR3 has 13 amino acids. Germline loops: CDR1 LGHNA, CDR2 YNFKEQ. DNA of the CDR3: TGTGCCAGCAGCCGCGACCCGTACAATGAGCAGTTCTTC. The encoded protein is CASSRDPYNEQFF.

The V and J genes are TRBV28 and TRBJ2-5, with D possibly being TRBD1 (6 bases). The germline CDR1 and CDR2 sequences are MDHEN and SYDVKM. V dropped 8 bases and J dropped 2 bases, with 18 bases sitting between them. The CDR3 has 15 amino acids. This chain's CDR3 is CASLSPGRGQETQYF. The CDR3 DNA reads as TGTGCCAGCCTCTCCCCAGGTAGGGGGCAAGAGACCCAGTACTTC.

J is TRBJ1-1 and V is TRBV12-3 or TRBV12-4, with D hard to call. The ends were cut back, 8 bases at V and 1 base at J, with 8 bases in the middle. The CDR3 has 12 residues. The CDR3 nucleotides read TGTGCCAGCGAGGCGGGGAACACTGAAGCTTTCTTT. Encoded protein: CASEAGNTEAFF.

This clonotype was counted ten times or more. The chain has TRBV12-3 or TRBV12-4 and TRBJ2-7, with D tentatively TRBD1 (6 bases). Trimming left V 2 bases short and J 7 bases short, with 15 bases between. The length of the CDR3 is 14 residues. CDR3 region: CASSLSLGADEQYF. Written as DNA, the CDR3 is TGTGCCAGCAGTTTAAGTCTGGGGGCGGATGAGCAGTACTTC.

This clonotype was seen a few times. Written as DNA, the CDR3 is TGTGCCTGGAGGGAAGCGGGGCGAGGGGGGGAGCTGTTTTTT. This sequence encodes CAWREAGRGGELFF. V and J are TRBV30 and TRBJ2-2, with 7 bases aligning to TRBD2. Trimming took 3 bases from V and 8 from J; bases not matched to a gene: 9. From germline, CDR1 is GTSNPN and CDR2 SVGIG (reference sequence). The CDR3 spans 14 residues.

This clonotype was seen more than once but under ten times. The rearrangement links TRBV6-1 to TRBJ2-7, with TRBD2 identical over 13 bases. Germline CDR1 reads MNHNS; CDR2 reads SASEGT. The V gene end was trimmed by 6 bases and the J gene end by 2 bases; junction bases not matched to a gene: 7. CDR3 size: 16 residues. The CDR3 protein is CASRGLAGDQAYEQYF. In nucleotides, the CDR3 is TGTGCCAGCAGAGGACTAGCGGGGGACCAGGCCTACGAGCAGTACTTC.

This clonotype has only a few counts. The gene calls are TRBV4-3 and TRBJ1-1; D is unresolved. CDR1 is LGHNA, CDR2 YSLEER, per germline. The CDR3 totals 15 residues. Trimming removed 4 bases from V and 1 base from J, with 13 bases in between. CDR3 sequence (DNA): TGCGCCAGCAGCCCGCAATCGCTATCGAACACTGAAGCTTTCTTT. This translates into CASSPQSLSNTEAFF.

V usage is TRBV7-8 and J usage is TRBJ2-7; no clear D. Trimming pared 0 bases from V and 2 bases from J, leaving 5 bases between. This CDR3 has 13 residues. Germline loops: CDR1 SGHVS, CDR2 FQNEAQ. CDR3 sequence reads: CASSLAFPYEQYF. The CDR3 DNA reads TGTGCCAGCAGCTTAGCCTTCCCCTACGAGCAGTACTTC.

This clonotype was detected only a few times. The chain uses TRBV5-1 and TRBJ2-5; 8 bases agree with TRBD2. The CDR3 has 18 amino acids. V lost 4 bases, J lost 5 bases, and 19 bases stayed unmatched. Germline loops: CDR1 SGHRS, CDR2 YFSETQ. CDR3 amino acids: CASSLAYAGGPPDETQYF. The CDR3 DNA reads as TGCGCCAGCAGCCTGGCTTACGCGGGAGGACCCCCGGACGAGACCCAGTACTTC.

This rearrangement joins TRBV5-5 to TRBJ1-5, with D possibly being TRBD1 (5 bases). The CDR3 runs to 14 residues. Deletions cut 5 bases from V and 0 bases from J, with 9 bases between. Germline V lookup: CDR1 SGHKS, CDR2 YYEKEE (reference sequence). The CDR3 DNA reads TGTGCCAGCAGGCCTGACAGTAGCAATCAGCCCCAGCATTTT. This gives the protein CASRPDSSNQPQHF. Looking up the rest from reference TRBV5-5 and TRBJ1-5 gives the full variable domain: DAGVTQSPTHLIKTRGQQVTLRCSPISGHKSVSWYQQVLGQGPQFIFQYYEKEERGRGNFPDRFSARQFPNYSSELNVNALLLGDSALYLCASRPDSSNQPQHFGDGTRLSIL.

The CDR3 sequence: CASSIPSVTYNEQFF. Written as DNA, the CDR3 is TGTGCCAGTAGTATCCCTAGCGTCACCTACAATGAGCAGTTCTTC. The rearrangement joins TRBV19 to TRBJ2-1; the D gene is possibly TRBD2 (6 bases). Trimming removed 3 bases from V and 2 bases from J, with 11 bases in between. Germline-derived CDR1 and CDR2 are LNHDA and SQIVND (reference sequence). The CDR3 sequence is 15 residues long.

CDR3 DNA: TGTGCCAGCAGCTTAATTAGCCTAGCGAATGAGCAGTTCTTC. Its translation is CASSLISLANEQFF. The chain has TRBV7-9 and TRBJ2-1, with TRBD2 as a possible D gene (6 bases). V was clipped by 2 bases and J by 7 bases, with 12 bases between them. CDR1 SEHNR and CDR2 FQNEAQ come from the germline V gene (reference sequence). The CDR3 runs 14 residues.

This clonotype appeared a few times. The chain links TRBV30 to TRBJ2-3; D is uncertain. From germline, CDR1 is GTSNPN and CDR2 SVGIG (reference sequence). The V and J ends lost 5 bases and 4 bases respectively, with 7 bases between them. The CDR3 sequence is 11 residues long. The CDR3 is CAWGFADTQYF. The CDR3 bases are TGTGCCTGGGGGTTCGCAGATACGCAGTATTTT. Combining the CDR3 with reference TRBV30 and TRBJ2-3 gives the whole variable domain SQTIHQWPATLVQPVGSPLSLECTVEGTSNPNLYWYRQAAGRGLQLLFYSVGIGQISSEVPQNLSASRPQDRQFILSSKKLLLSDSGFYLCAWGFADTQYFGPGTRLTVL.